This record looks at one TCR beta chain sequence and its context. What it recognizes is unknown. J was trimmed by 5 bases and V by 6 bases; bases with no gene match: 9. The CDR3 has 15 residues. The source of the sample is a study of post-analysis software for immune sequencing data. Study results and limitations: Patients showed TRBV5-6, TRBV5-1 and TRBV20-1 among a few TRBV segments more frequent than in controls.

Prepared TCR beta cDNA libraries contained unique molecular identifiers. TCRdb passed the PCR reads through MiXCR, listing each CDR3 protein once. The sample includes hundreds of thousands of distinct CDR3 sequences, roughly 27% of them seen just once. This chain connects TRBV12-3 or TRBV12-4 to TRBJ2-2; 7 bases fit TRBD2. This receptor was taken from a girl aged 5-17 years with multiple sclerosis. The material sequenced was blood. Here the CDR3 DNA reads TGTGCCAGCAGCCCAAGCGGGACCATTACCGGGGAGCTGTTTTTT. This encodes CASSPSGTITGELFF.